Shown below are 9 T cell receptor beta chains from a single sample sequenced in a study of metastatic and nonmetastatic thyroid tumors. TCRdb called clones again from the PCR reads with MiXCR. The sample yields about 18,000 clones, roughly 27% seen once. Ahead of thyroid surgery, no patient had received treatment of any kind. Material for sequencing was tumor tissue. The receptors were sampled from a male donor with papillary thyroid cancer or a benign thyroid nodule (not recorded which). Some clones in this sample may be carry-over from other donors' samples.

The sample holds one count of this clone. The chain employs TRBV11-2 and TRBJ1-2; D unresolved. V lost 6 bases, J lost 2 bases, and 10 bases lay in between. The CDR3 sequence is 13 residues long. Per germline, CDR1 SGHAT and CDR2 FQNNGV. The CDR3 loop reads CASRLLENYGYTF. The CDR3 nucleotides read TGTGCCAGCAGGCTTCTTGAGAACTATGGCTACACCTTC.

This clone was picked up many times. The V gene is TRBV10-2, the J gene TRBJ1-4, with unresolved D. The CDR3 totals 15 residues. V lost 9 bases to trimming and J lost 7 bases, with 21 bases between them. Germline V gives CDR1 WSHSY, CDR2 SAAADI. The CDR3 loop reads CARTGMRLATEKLFF. CDR3 sequence (DNA): TGCGCCAGAACCGGGATGCGTTTGGCGACTGAAAAACTGTTTTTT.

The gene calls are TRBV5-1 and TRBJ1-5; D is unclear. From germline, CDR1 is SGHRS and CDR2 YFSETQ. CDR3 length: 13 residues. In DNA, the CDR3 is TGCGCTAGAAGCTTGGCGTATAATCAGCCCCAGCATTTT. Encoded protein: CARSLAYNQPQHF.

Regarding this clone: Just one base apart from a much larger clone, this may be a read error. Other DNA sequences in the same sample also yield this CDR3. The chain carries TRBV29-1 and TRBJ2-7, with 7 bases identical to TRBD2. V dropped 6 bases and J dropped 2; count of bases not matched to a gene: 7. CDR3 size: 13 residues. The germline gives CDR1 SQVTM, CDR2 ANQGSEA. Here the CDR3 DNA reads TGCAGCGTAACTCAGGCGGGGGCCTACGAGCAGTACTTC. Protein product: CSVTQAGAYEQYF.

The chain joins TRBV7-8 to TRBJ1-5; the match to TRBD1 covers 7 bases. V lost 1 base to trimming and J lost 12 bases; unmatched junction nucleotides: 6. CDR1 and CDR2 (germline): SGHVS, FQNEAQ. CDR3 size: 13 residues. The chain's CDR3 is CASSLDRQGVQHF. The DNA of the CDR3 is TGTGCCAGCAGCTTAGATAGGCAGGGGGTCCAGCATTTT.

V is TRBV25-1 and J is TRBJ2-3, with a tentative D call TRBD1 (6 bases). This CDR3 spans 14 amino acids. Germline values: CDR1 MGHDK, CDR2 SYGVNS. Trimming cost V 3 bases and J 6 bases, with 13 bases left between them. The CDR3 coding sequence is TGTGCCAGCAGTGACGGACAGCTCTGGGATACGCAGTATTTT. The encoded protein is CASSDGQLWDTQYF. Full variable domain (outside the CDR3, taken from reference TRBV25-1 and TRBJ2-3): EADIYQTPRYLVIGTGKKITLECSQTMGHDKMYWYQQDPGMELHLIHYSYGVNSTEKGDLSSESTVSRIRTEHFPLTLESARPSHTSQYLCASSDGQLWDTQYFGPGTRLTVL.

The chain carries TRBV27 and TRBJ2-5, with 10 positions matching TRBD2. CDR1 is MNHEY and CDR2 is SMNVEV in the germline V gene (reference sequence). CDR3 length equals 16 residues. Trimming at V came to 6 bases and at J to 12 bases, leaving 19 bases not matched to a gene. CDR3 amino acids: CASRVGLAVGGENEYF. CDR3 bases: TGTGCCAGCAGAGTTGGACTAGCGGTGGGAGGAGAGAACGAGTACTTC.

This clone was seen more than once but under ten times. The rearrangement uses TRBV27 and TRBJ1-1, with 10 bases aligning to TRBD1. The CDR3 is 14 amino acids. Germline V gene sequence: CDR1 MNHEY, CDR2 SMNVEV (reference sequence). Trimming at V came to 11 bases and at J to 7 bases, leaving 13 bases not matched to a gene. The chain's CDR3 is CASHASGTGDEAFF. CDR3 nucleotide sequence: TGTGCCTCTCACGCCTCCGGGACAGGGGATGAAGCTTTCTTT.

The chain recombines TRBV11-2 with TRBJ1-5; 8 bases line up with TRBD1. This CDR3 contains 16 residues. Losses at the gene ends were 1 base for V and 6 bases for J; bases not matched to a gene: 8. Per germline, CDR1 SGHAT and CDR2 FQNNGV. The CDR3 nucleotides are TGTGCCAGCAGCTTAGTTCCGTCAGGGGGCGGTCAGCCCCAGCATTTT. Protein sequence: CASSLVPSGGGQPQHF.